This T cell receptor (beta chain) was recorded in a study of blood T cells in healthy people across ages. Whole-study findings and limits: Unsorted PBMCs prevented conclusive naive versus antigen-experienced comparison.

With a J-beta primer mix and a sample-barcoded 5' primer, a second PCR ran about 7 to 12 cycles. TCRdb reanalysed the 5' RACE reads using MiXCR and keeps one entry per CDR3 protein. The sample lists roughly 830,000 distinct CDR3 sequences, about 62% seen once, with about a quarter in the top ten. With 6 bases clipped from V and 4 bases from J, the junction kept 8 bases outside the gene matches. The length of the CDR3 is 14 residues. Germline V gives CDR1 SQVTM, CDR2 ANQGSEA. To note about this clonotype: The target antigen is unknown.

This TCR was recovered from a man younger than 40 in good health. Sequenced input: blood. The chain is built from TRBV29-1 and TRBJ1-2; TRBD1 agrees at 10 bases. The CDR3 nucleotides read TGCAGCGTGGGGACAGGGGCGCATCTCTATGGCTACACCTTC. As protein: CSVGTGAHLYGYTF. Combining the CDR3 with reference TRBV29-1 and TRBJ1-2 gives the whole variable domain SAVISQKPSRDICQRGTSLTIQCQVDSQVTMMFWYRQQPGQSLTLIATANQGSEATYESGFVIDKFPISRPNLTFSTLTVSNMSPEDSSIYLCSVGTGAHLYGYTFGSGTRLTVV.